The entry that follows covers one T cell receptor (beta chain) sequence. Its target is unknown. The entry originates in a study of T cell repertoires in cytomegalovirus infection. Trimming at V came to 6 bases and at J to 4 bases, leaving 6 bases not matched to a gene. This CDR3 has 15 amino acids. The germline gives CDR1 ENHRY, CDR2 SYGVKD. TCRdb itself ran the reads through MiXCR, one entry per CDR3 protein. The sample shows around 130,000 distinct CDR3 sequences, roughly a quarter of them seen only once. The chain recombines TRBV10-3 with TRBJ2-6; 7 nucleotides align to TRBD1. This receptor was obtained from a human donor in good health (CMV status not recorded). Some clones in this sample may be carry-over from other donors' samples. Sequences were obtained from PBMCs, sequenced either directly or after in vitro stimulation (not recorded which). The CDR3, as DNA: TGTGCCATCAGCGAGACAGGGACCGGGGCCAACGTCCTGACTTTC. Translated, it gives CAISETGTGANVLTF.